In its sample, the clone carrying this T cell receptor (beta chain) was seen a few times. What it binds is not known. This sample was taken from a study of T-cell memory formation after mild COVID-19. General observations from the study: A balance of CD4 and CD8 characterized clones contracting day 15 to 85, whereas later expanders leaned CD4+. Chiefly within CM and EM were the contracting CD4+ clones; CD8+ ones were within EMRA. Some clones that responded were present in memory (sampled pre-infection), which suggests cross-reactive memory joined.

This CDR3 spans 16 amino acids. Trimming removed 6 bases from V and 2 bases from J; junction bases left unmatched: 12. Germline V gene sequence: CDR1 MNHEY, CDR2 SVGAGI. From 5'RACE with constant-segment primers came TCR alpha and TCR beta cDNA libraries that carried sample barcodes and UMIs. One entry per CDR3 protein results from TCRdb running MiXCR on the 5' RACE reads. The sample shows about 270,000 distinct CDR3 sequences, 15% of them seen only once. The V gene is TRBV6-5, the J gene TRBJ2-5; 7 nucleotides line up with TRBD1. Sequenced sample: PBMCs or a T cell subset sorted from them (not recorded which). This clonotype was obtained from an adult woman who had mild COVID-19 (a few samples of this study predate the infection). Cell type and time point are not known. CDR3: CASSKTPTGRQETQYF. The CDR3 DNA follows: TGTGCCAGCAGCAAAACCCCGACAGGGAGACAAGAGACCCAGTACTTC.